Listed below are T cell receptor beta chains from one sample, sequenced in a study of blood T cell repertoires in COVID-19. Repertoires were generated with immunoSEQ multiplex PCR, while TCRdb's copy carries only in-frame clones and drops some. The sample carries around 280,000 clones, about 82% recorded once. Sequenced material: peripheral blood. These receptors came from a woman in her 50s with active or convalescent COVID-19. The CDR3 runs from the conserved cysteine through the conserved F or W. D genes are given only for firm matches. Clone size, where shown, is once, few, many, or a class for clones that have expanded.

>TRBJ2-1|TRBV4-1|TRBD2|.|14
CASSQKTSGTMQFF
TGCGCCAGCAGCCAGAAGACTAGCGGGACAATGCAGTTCTTC
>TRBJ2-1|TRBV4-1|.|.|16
CASSAHRSGSRNEQFF
TGCGCCAGCAGCGCCCACAGGTCGGGTTCGCGGAATGAGCAGTTCTTC
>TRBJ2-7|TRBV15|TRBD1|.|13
CATSSGQGYEQYF
TGTGCCACCAGCTCCGGACAGGGTTACGAGCAGTACTTC
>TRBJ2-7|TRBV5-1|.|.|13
CASSLGRSYEQYF
TGCGCCAGCAGCTTGGGGAGATCCTACGAGCAGTACTTC
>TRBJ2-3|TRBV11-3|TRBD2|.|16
CASSLGTSGNTDTQYF
TGTGCCAGCAGCCTCGGGACTAGCGGAAACACAGATACGCAGTATTTT
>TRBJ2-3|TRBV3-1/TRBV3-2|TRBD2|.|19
CASSPLPGRAYRDTDTQYF
TGTGCCAGCAGCCCCCTCCCCGGGAGGGCCTATCGGGACACAGATACGCAGTATTTT
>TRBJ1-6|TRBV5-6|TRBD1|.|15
CASSPRTGYNSPLHF
TGTGCCAGCAGCCCTCGGACAGGCTATAATTCACCCCTCCACTTT
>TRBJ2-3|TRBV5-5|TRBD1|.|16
CASSWAGTGGTDTQYF
TGTGCCAGCAGCTGGGCCGGGACAGGGGGCACAGATACGCAGTATTTT
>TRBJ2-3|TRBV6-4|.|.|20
CASSGRIRLAPPSSTDTQYF
TGTGCCAGCAGTGGACGGATCCGGCTAGCACCCCCATCTAGCACAGATACGCAGTATTTT
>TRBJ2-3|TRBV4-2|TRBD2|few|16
CASTHNSGSQADTQYF
TGTGCCAGCACCCATAATAGCGGGAGTCAAGCGGATACGCAGTATTTT
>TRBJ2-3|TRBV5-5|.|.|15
CASSLVRRYTDTQYF
TGTGCCAGCAGCTTGGTTCGGCGGTACACAGATACGCAGTATTTT
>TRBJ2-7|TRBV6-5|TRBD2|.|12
CASSAGAYEQYF
TGTGCCAGCAGCGCGGGAGCCTACGAGCAGTACTTC
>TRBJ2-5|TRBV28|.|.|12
CASSPRQETQYF
TGTGCCAGCAGTCCCCGCCAAGAGACCCAGTACTTC
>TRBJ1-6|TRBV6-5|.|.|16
CASSYGGVSYNSPLHF
TGTGCCAGCAGTTACGGCGGGGTCTCCTATAATTCACCCCTCCACTTT
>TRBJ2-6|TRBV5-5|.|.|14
CASSFGTGANVLTF
TGTGCCAGCAGCTTTGGGACAGGGGCCAACGTCCTGACTTTC
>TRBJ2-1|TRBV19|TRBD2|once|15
CASNSGRAGYNEQFF
TGTGCCAGTAACAGCGGGAGGGCCGGATACAATGAGCAGTTCTTC
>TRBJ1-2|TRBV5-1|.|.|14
CASSRRWTLYGYTF
TGCGCCAGCAGCCGTCGCTGGACTCTCTATGGCTACACCTTC
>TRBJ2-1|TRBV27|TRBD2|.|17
CASSSWGTSGRIFEQFF
TGTGCCAGCAGTTCATGGGGGACTAGCGGGAGAATTTTTGAGCAGTTCTTC
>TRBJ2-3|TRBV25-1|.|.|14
CASSDRLSADTQYF
TGTGCCAGCAGTGACAGGCTCTCCGCAGATACGCAGTATTTT
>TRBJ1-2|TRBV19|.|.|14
CASSQNGMQYGYTF
TGTGCCAGTAGTCAGAACGGGATGCAGTATGGCTACACCTTC
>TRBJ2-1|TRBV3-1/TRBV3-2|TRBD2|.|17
CASSSPYSAGRYNEQFF
TGTGCCAGCAGCTCGCCATATTCAGCGGGGAGGTACAATGAGCAGTTCTTC
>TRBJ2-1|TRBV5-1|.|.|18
CASSLGLMSGVRTNEQFF
TGCGCCAGCAGCTTGGGACTTATGTCGGGAGTTCGCACCAATGAGCAGTTCTTC
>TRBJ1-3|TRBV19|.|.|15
CASSNGEDSGNTIYF
TGTGCCAGTAGTAACGGAGAAGACTCTGGAAACACCATATATTTT
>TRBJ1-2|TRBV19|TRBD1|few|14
CASSDRGRDYGYTF
TGTGCCAGTAGCGACAGGGGGCGAGACTATGGCTACACCTTC
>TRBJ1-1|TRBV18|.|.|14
CASSAKGGSTEAFF
TGTGCCAGCTCGGCTAAAGGGGGTAGCACTGAAGCTTTCTTT
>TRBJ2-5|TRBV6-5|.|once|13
CASSFSREETQYF
TGTGCCAGCAGCTTCAGTCGGGAAGAGACCCAGTACTTC
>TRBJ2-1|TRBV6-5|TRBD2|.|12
CAAGRSYNEQFF
TGTGCAGCGGGACGCTCCTACAATGAGCAGTTCTTC
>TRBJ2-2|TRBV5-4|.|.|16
CASSLGTKRSAGELFF
TGTGCCAGCAGCTTGGGGACTAAAAGGTCCGCCGGGGAGCTGTTTTTT
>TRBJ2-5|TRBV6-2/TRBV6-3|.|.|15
CASSTVSSGKETQYF
TGTGCCAGCAGTACGGTTAGTAGCGGCAAAGAGACCCAGTACTTC
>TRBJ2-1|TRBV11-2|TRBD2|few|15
CASRGLAGKHNEQFF
TGTGCCAGCAGGGGACTAGCGGGAAAACACAATGAGCAGTTCTTC
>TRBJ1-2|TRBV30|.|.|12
CACRMASSGYTF
TGTGCCTGTCGTATGGCCTCAAGTGGCTACACCTTC
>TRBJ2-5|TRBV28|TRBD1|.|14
CASRRGTGGETQYF
TGTGCCAGCAGGCGGGGGACAGGGGGAGAGACCCAGTACTTC
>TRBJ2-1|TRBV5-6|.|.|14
CASSKTGTPTPQFF
TGTGCCAGCAGCAAGACAGGGACTCCGACCCCCCAGTTCTTC
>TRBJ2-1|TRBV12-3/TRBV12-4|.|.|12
CASSLPLGEQFF
TGTGCCAGCAGTTTACCTCTCGGTGAGCAGTTCTTC
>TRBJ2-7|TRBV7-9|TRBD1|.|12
CASSPTGHEQYF
TGTGCCAGCAGCCCGACAGGGCACGAGCAGTACTTC
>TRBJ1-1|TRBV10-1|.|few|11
CASIETAEAFF
TGCGCCAGCATCGAGACAGCTGAAGCTTTCTTT
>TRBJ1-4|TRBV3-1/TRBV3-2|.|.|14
CASSIRSTNEKLFF
TGTGCCAGCAGCATCCGGTCAACTAATGAAAAACTGTTTTTT
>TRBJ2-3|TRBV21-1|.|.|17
CASSKNGSGRGSDTQYF
TGTGCCAGCAGCAAAAACGGTAGCGGGAGAGGGTCAGATACGCAGTATTTT
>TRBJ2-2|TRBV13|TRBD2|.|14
CASRLSGRGGELFF
TGTGCCAGCAGGCTCTCGGGGAGGGGCGGGGAGCTGTTTTTT
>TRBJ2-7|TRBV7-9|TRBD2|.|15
CASSWEGGGSYEQYF
TGTGCCAGCAGCTGGGAGGGTGGCGGTTCCTACGAGCAGTACTTC
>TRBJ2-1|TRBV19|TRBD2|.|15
CASRRREARNNEQFF
TGTGCCAGTAGACGTCGGGAGGCTCGAAACAATGAGCAGTTCTTC
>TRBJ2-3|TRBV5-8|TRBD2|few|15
CASSPSGVSTDTQYF
TGTGCCAGCAGCCCTAGCGGGGTCAGCACAGATACGCAGTATTTT
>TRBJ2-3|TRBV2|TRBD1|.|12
CASRSQGGAQYF
TGTGCCAGCAGGTCACAGGGGGGAGCGCAGTATTTT
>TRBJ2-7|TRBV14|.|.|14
CASSQVPTVYEQYF
TGTGCCAGCAGCCAAGTCCCCACAGTTTACGAGCAGTACTTC
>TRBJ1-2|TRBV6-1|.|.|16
CASSEGWALANYGYTF
TGTGCCAGCAGTGAAGGGTGGGCTCTCGCTAACTATGGCTACACCTTC
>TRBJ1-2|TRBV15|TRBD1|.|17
CATSRDLRPDRAGGYTF
TGTGCCACCAGCAGAGATTTACGGCCGGACAGGGCAGGGGGCTACACCTTC
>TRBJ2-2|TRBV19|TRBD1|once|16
CASSMLAGGNTGELFF
TGTGCCAGTAGTATGTTGGCAGGGGGCAACACCGGGGAGCTGTTTTTT
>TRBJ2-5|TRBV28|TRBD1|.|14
CASSTGGHQETQYF
TGTGCCAGCAGTACAGGGGGCCACCAAGAGACCCAGTACTTC
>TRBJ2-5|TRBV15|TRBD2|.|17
CATRPFPGLAAQETQYF
TGTGCCACCAGGCCGTTTCCGGGACTAGCGGCGCAAGAGACCCAGTACTTC